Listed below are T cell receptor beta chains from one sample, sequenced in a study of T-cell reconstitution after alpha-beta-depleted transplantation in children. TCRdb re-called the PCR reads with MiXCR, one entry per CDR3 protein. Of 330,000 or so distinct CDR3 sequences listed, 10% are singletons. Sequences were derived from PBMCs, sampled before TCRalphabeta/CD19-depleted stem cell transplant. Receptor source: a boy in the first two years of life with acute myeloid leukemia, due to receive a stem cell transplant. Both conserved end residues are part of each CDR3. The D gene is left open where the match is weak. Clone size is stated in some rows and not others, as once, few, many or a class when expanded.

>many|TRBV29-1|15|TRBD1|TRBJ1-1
TGCAGCGTTCTGGACAGGGGGCGGAAGAACACTGAAGCTTTCTTT
CSVLDRGRKNTEAFF
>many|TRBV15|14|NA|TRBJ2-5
TGTGCCACCAGCAGTGAACTCTCGAAAGAGACCCAGTACTTC
CATSSELSKETQYF
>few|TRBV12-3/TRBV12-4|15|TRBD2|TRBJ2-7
TGTGCCAGCAGCCAACCACTAGCGGGGCTTTACGAGCAGTACTTC
CASSQPLAGLYEQYF
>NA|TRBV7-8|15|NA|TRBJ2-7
TGTGCCAGCAGCTTTAACGGCCTATATAGAAACGAGCAGTACTTC
CASSFNGLYRNEQYF
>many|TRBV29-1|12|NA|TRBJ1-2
TGCAGCGTCGTCAACAGAAACTATGGCTACACCTTC
CSVVNRNYGYTF
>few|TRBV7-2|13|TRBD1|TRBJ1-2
TGTGCCAGCAGCCTACAGGGGTACTATGGCTACACCTTC
CASSLQGYYGYTF
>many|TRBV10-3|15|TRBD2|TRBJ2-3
TGTGCCATCAGTGAGGGACTAGCGGGCACAGATACGCAGTATTTT
CAISEGLAGTDTQYF
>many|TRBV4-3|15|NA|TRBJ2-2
TGCGCCAGCAGCCAAGGGAGGGATGACACCGGGGAGCTGTTTTTT
CASSQGRDDTGELFF
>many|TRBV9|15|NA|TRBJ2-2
TGTGCCAGCAGCGTAATGACTTCGAGCACCGGGGAGCTGTTTTTT
CASSVMTSSTGELFF
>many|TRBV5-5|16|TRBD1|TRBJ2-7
TGTGCCAGCAGCTGGGAGGACAGGGGCGCATCCTACGAGCAGTACTTC
CASSWEDRGASYEQYF
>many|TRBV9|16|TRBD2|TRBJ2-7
TGTGCCAGCAGCCCCCAACTAGCGGGAGGGACCTACGAGCAGTACTTC
CASSPQLAGGTYEQYF
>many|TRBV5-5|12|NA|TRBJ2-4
TGTGCCAGCAGCTGGGGCGGTTCCATTCAGTACTTC
CASSWGGSIQYF
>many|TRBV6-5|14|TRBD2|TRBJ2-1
TGTGCCAGCAGTTACTCGAGGCGGGGGGGCGAGCAGTTCTTC
CASSYSRRGGEQFF
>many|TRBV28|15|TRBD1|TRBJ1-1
TGTGCCAGCAGACGGACCTTCAGGGGGAACACTGAATCTTTCTTT
CASRRTFRGNTESFF
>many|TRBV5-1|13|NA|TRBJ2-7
TGCGCCAGCAGCGTTGCCAGCTCCTACGAGCAGTACTTC
CASSVASSYEQYF
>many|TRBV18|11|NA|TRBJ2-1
TGTGCCAGCTCACCACGGGGTTTGCAGTTCTTC
CASSPRGLQFF
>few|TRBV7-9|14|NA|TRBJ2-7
TGTGCCAGCTGTGCGGGCCTATACCCCTACGAGCAGTACTTC
CASCAGLYPYEQYF
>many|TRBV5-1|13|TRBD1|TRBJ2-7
TGCGCCAGCAGCCGGATAGACAGGGTCGAGCAGTACTTC
CASSRIDRVEQYF
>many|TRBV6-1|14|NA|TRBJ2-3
TGTGCCAGCAGTGAAGTCGCGGTGGGGGATACGCAGTATTTT
CASSEVAVGDTQYF
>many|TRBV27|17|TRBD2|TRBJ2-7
TGTGCCAGCAGTTTACCCTCTACTAGCGGGGGGGTCTACGAGCAGTACTTC
CASSLPSTSGGVYEQYF
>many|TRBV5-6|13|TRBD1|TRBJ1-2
TGTGCCAGCAGCCCGGACAGGAACTATGGCTACACCTTC
CASSPDRNYGYTF
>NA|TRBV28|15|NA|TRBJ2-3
TGTGCCAGCAGTTTATCTGACAGTTACACAGATACGCAGTATTTT
CASSLSDSYTDTQYF
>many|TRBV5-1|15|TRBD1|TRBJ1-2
TGCGCCAGCAGCTTATCTCCCGGGACAGGGGTTGGCTACACCTTC
CASSLSPGTGVGYTF
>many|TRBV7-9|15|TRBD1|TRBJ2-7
TGTGCCAGCAGCCCAGCCGGGACAGGAGATTACGAGCAGTACTTC
CASSPAGTGDYEQYF
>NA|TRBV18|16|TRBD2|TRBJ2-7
TGTGCCAGCTCACTTCGGACTAGCGGGAACCCCTACGAGCAGTACTTC
CASSLRTSGNPYEQYF
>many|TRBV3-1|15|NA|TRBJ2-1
TGTGCCAGCAGCGTGCAGGGTACCCCCGGAAATGAGCAGTTCTTC
CASSVQGTPGNEQFF
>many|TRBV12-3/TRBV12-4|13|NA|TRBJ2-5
TGTGCCAGCAGTTTCCTGCAGGGCGAGACCCAGTACTTC
CASSFLQGETQYF
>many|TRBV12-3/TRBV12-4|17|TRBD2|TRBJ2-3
TGTGCCAGCAGTTCCGCAATTGGCGGGGGGAGCACAGATACGCAGTATTTT
CASSSAIGGGSTDTQYF
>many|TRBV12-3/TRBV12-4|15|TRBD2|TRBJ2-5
TGTGCCAGCAGTTTAACTAGCGGGTCGGCTGAGACCCAGTACTTC
CASSLTSGSAETQYF
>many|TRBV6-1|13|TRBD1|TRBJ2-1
TGTGCCAGCAGTGGGACAGGGGGCAATGAGCAGTTCTTC
CASSGTGGNEQFF
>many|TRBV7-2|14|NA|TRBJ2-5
TGTGCCAGCAGCTTTTTAGCGGTCCAAGAGACCCAGTACTTC
CASSFLAVQETQYF
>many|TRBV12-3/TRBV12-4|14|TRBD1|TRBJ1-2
TGTGCCAGCAGTTTGGGGACAGTGGAAAGAGGCTACACCTTC
CASSLGTVERGYTF
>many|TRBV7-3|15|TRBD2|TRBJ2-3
TGTGCCAGCAGTTATAGCGGGGGAAAAACAGATACGCAGTATTTT
CASSYSGGKTDTQYF
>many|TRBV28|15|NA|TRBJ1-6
TGTGCCAGCAGTTTCGGGACACGTACGGATTCACCCCTCCACTTT
CASSFGTRTDSPLHF
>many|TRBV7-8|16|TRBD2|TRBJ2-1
TGTGCCAGCAGCTTAGTGGGCGGGGGGTCCACCAATGAGCAGTTCTTC
CASSLVGGGSTNEQFF
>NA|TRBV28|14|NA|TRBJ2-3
TGTGCCAGCAGTCTTTCTAGCGTCCCAGATACGCAGTATTTT
CASSLSSVPDTQYF
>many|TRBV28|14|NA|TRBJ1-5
TGTGCCAGCAGTTCCCTACTCCTTGGTCAGCCCCAGCATTTT
CASSSLLLGQPQHF